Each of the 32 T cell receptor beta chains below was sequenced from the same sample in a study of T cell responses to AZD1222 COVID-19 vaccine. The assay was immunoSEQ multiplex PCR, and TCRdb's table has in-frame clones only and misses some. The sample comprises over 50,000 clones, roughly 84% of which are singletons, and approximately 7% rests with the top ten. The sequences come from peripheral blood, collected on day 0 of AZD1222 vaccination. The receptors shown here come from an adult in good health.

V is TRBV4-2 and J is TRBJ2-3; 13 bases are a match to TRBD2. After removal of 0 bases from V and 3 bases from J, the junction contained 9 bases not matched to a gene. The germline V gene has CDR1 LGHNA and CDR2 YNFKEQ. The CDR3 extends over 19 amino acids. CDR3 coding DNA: TGTGCCAGCAGCCAAGATGCTACTAGCGGGGGGGCCTTTACAGATACGCAGTATTTT. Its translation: CASSQDATSGGAFTDTQYF.

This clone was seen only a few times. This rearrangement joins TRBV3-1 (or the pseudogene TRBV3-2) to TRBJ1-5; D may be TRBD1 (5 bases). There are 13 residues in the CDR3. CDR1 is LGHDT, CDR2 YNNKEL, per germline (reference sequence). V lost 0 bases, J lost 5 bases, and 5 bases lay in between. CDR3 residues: CASSQDRDQPQHF. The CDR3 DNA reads TGTGCCAGCAGCCAAGACAGGGATCAGCCCCAGCATTTT.

The CDR3 coding sequence is TGTGCCAGCAGCTTTCGTAACTCGGGCACCGGGGAGCTGTTTTTT. Amino acid sequence: CASSFRNSGTGELFF. This chain joins TRBV5-6 and TRBJ2-2; D is unclear. The CDR3 spans 15 residues. The germline V and J ends were trimmed by 2 bases and 4 bases, with 12 bases remaining between them. Germline V lookup: CDR1 SGHDT, CDR2 YYEEEE.

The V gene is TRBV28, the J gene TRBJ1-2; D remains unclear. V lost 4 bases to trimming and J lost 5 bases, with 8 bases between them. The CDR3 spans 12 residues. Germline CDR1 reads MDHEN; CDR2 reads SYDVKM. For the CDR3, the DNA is TGTGCCAGCAGTTACGACATTTATGGCTACACCTTC. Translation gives CASSYDIYGYTF.

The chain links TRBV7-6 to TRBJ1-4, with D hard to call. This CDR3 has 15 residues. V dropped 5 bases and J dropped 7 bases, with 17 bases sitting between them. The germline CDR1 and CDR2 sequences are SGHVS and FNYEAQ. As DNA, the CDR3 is TGTGCCAGCAGCATTACCGGTACCCGAGGTGAAAAACTGTTTTTT. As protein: CASSITGTRGEKLFF.

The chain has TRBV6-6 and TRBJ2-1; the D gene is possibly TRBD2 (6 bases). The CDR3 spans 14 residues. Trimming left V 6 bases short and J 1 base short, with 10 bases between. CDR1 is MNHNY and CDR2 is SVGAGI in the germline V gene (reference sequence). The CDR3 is CASRPTRSYNEQFF. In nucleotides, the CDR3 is TGTGCCAGCAGACCGACTAGATCCTACAATGAGCAGTTCTTC.

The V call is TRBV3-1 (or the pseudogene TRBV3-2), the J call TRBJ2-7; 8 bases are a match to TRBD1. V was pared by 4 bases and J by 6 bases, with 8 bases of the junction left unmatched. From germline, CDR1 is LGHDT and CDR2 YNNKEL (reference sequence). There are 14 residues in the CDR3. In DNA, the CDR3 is TGTGCCAGCAGCCTTATTCAGGGGGCGGTCGAGCAGTACTTC. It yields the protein CASSLIQGAVEQYF.

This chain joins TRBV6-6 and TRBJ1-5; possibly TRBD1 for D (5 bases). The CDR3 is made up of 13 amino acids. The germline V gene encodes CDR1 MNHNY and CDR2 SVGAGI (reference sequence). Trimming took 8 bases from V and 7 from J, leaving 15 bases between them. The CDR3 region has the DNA TGTGCCAGCCAGAGCAGGGAAGGACAGCCCCAGCATTTT. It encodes CASQSREGQPQHF.

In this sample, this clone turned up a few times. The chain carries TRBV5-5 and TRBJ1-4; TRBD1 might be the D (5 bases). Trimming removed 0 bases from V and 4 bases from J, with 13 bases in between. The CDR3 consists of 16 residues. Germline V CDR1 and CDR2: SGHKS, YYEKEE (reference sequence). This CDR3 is CASSLAPAGFNEKLFF. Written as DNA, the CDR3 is TGTGCCAGCAGCTTGGCCCCGGCAGGGTTTAATGAAAAACTGTTTTTT.

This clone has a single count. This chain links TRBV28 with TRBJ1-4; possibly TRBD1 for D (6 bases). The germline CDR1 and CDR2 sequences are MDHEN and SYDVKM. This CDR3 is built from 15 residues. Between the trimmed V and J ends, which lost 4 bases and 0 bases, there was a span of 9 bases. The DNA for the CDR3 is TGTGCCAGCAGTTCGACAGGTGCAACTAATGAAAAACTGTTTTTT. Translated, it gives CASSSTGATNEKLFF.

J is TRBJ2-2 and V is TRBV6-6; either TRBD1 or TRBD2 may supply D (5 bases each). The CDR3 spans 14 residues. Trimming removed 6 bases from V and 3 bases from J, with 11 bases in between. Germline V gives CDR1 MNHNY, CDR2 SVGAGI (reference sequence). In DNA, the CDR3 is TGTGCCAGCAGGCCGATGGGGGACACCGGGGAGCTGTTTTTT. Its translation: CASRPMGDTGELFF.

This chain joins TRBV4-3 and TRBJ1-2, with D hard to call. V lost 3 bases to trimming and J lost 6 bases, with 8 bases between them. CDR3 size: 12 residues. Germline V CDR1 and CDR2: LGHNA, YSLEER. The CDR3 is CASSHTDHGYTF. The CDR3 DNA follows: TGCGCCAGCAGCCATACAGACCATGGCTACACCTTC.

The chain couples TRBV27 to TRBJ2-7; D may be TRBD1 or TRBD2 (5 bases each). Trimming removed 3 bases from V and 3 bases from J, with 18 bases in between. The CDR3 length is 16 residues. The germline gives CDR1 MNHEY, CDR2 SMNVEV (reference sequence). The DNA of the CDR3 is TGTGCCAGCAGTTTGTTCCTGGGGACGGGTATCTACGAGCAGTACTTC. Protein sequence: CASSLFLGTGIYEQYF.

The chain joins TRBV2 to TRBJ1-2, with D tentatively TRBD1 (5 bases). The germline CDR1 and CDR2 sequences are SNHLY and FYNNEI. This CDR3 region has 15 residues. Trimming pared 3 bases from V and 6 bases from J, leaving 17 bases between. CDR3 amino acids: CASSDASRAEDGYTF. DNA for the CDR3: TGTGCCAGCAGTGACGCCTCCAGGGCTGAGGATGGCTACACCTTC.

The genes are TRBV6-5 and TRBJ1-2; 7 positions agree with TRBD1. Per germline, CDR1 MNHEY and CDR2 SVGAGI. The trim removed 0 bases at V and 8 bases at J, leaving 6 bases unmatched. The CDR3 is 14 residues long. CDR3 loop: CASSYSNRGRGYTF. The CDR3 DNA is TGTGCCAGCAGTTACTCGAACAGGGGAAGGGGCTACACCTTC.

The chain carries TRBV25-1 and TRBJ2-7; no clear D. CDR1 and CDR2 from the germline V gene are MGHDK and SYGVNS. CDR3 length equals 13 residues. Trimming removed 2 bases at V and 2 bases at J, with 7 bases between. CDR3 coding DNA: TGTGCCAGCAGTGAAGGGCATGCCTACGAGCAGTACTTC. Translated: CASSEGHAYEQYF.

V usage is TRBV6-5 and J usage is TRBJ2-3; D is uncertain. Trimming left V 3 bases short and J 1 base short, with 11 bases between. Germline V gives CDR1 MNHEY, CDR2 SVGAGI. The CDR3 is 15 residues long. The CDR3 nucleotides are TGTGCCAGCAGTTATGCGCGGAGTGGCACAGATACGCAGTATTTT. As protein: CASSYARSGTDTQYF.

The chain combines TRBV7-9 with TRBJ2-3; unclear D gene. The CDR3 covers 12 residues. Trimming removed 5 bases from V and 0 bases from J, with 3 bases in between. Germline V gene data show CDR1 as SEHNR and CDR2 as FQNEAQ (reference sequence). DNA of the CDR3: TGTGCCAGCAGCGTTAGCACAGATACGCAGTATTTT. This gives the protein CASSVSTDTQYF.

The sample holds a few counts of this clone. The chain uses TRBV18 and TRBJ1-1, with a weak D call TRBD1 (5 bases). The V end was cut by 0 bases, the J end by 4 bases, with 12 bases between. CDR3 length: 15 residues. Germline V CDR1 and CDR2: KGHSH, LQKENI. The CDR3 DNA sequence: TGTGCCAGCTCACCACCCAGCGTCGGGGGCACTGAAGCTTTCTTT. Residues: CASSPPSVGGTEAFF.

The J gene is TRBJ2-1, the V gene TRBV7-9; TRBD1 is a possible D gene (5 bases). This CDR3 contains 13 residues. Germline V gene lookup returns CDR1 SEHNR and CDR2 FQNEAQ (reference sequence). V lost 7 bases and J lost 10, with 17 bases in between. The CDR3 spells CASTRPPAGEQFF. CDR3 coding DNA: TGTGCCAGCACCCGTCCCCCCGCAGGGGAGCAGTTCTTC.

DNA of the CDR3: TGTGCCAGCAGCTTAGAGGGGGCCCTGGGGTACAATGAGCAGTTCTTC. Residues: CASSLEGALGYNEQFF. V usage is TRBV7-2 and J usage is TRBJ2-1; TRBD1 agrees at 7 bases. This CDR3 region has 16 residues. Per germline, CDR1 SGHTA and CDR2 FQGNSA. With V trimmed by 1 base and J by 4 bases, 7 bases remained unmatched.

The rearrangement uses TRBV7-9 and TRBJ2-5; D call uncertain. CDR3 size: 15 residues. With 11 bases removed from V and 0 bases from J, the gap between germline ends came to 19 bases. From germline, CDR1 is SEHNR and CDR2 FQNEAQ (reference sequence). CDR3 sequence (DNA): TGTGCCTGTCGACAAGACGGTTGGTACCAAGAGACCCAGTACTTC. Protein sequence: CACRQDGWYQETQYF.

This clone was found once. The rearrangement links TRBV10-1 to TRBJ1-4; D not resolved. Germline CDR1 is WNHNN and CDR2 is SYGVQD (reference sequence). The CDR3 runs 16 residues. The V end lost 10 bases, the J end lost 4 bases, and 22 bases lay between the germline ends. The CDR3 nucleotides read TGCGCCACCCCCCCGGCCTCCCCTTCCAATAATGAAAAACTGTTTTTT. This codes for CATPPASPSNNEKLFF.

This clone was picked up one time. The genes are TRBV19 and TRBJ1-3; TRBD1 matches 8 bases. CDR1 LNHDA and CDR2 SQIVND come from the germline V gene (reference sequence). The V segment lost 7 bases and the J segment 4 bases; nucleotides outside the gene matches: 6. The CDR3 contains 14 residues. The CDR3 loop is CASTPTGVGNTIYF. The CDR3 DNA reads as TGTGCCAGTACCCCGACAGGGGTCGGAAACACCATATATTTT.

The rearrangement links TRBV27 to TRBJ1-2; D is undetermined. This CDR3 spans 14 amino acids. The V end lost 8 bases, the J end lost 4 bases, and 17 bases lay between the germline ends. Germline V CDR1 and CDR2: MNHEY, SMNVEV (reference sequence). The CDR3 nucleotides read TGTGCCAGCGCATTAGTCTCACCCCGCTATGGCTACACCTTC. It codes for CASALVSPRYGYTF.

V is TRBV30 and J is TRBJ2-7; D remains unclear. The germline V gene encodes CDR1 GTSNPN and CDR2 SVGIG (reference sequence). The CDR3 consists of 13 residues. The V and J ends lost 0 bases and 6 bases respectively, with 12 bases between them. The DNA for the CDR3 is TGTGCCTGGAGTGTGCAGGTTCAAGGCGAGCAGTACTTC. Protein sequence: CAWSVQVQGEQYF.

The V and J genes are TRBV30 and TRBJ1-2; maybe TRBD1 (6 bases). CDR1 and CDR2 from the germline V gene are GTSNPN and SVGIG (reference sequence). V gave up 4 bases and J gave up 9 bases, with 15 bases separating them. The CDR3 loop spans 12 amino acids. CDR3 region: CAWTRQARRYTF. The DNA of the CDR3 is TGTGCCTGGACCCGACAGGCAAGGCGCTACACCTTC.

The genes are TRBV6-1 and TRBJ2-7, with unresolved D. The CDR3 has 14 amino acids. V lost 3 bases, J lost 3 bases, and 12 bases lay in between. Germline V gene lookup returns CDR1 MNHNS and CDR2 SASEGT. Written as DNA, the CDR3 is TGTGCCAGCAGTGATTCCCCTAGGCTCTACGAGCAGTACTTC. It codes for CASSDSPRLYEQYF.

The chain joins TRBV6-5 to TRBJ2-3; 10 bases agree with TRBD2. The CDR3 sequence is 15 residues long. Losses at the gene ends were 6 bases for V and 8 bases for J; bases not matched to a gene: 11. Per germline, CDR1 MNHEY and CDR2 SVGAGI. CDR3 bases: TGTGCCAGCAGCAGGGAAGCGGGGGGGCTTGGTACGCAGTATTTT. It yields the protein CASSREAGGLGTQYF.

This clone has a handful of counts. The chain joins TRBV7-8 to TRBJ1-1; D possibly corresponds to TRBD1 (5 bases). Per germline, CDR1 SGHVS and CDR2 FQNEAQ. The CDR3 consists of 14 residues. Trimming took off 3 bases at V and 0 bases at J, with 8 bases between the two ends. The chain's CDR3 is CASSLGQMNTEAFF. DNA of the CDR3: TGTGCCAGCAGCTTGGGGCAGATGAACACTGAAGCTTTCTTT.

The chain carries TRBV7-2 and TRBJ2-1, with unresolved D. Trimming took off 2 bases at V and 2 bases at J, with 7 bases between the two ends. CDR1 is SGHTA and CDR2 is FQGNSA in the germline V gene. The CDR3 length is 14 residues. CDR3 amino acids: CASSLLPAYNEQFF. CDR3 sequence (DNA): TGTGCCAGCAGCTTATTACCGGCCTACAATGAGCAGTTCTTC.

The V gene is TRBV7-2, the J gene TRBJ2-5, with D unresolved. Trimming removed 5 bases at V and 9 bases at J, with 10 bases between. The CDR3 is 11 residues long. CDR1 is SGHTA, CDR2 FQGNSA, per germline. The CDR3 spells CASSLEVAQYF. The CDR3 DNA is TGTGCCAGCAGCCTAGAGGTGGCCCAGTACTTC.